Listed here are 28 T cell receptor beta chains from one sample, sequenced in a study of blood T cell repertoires in COVID-19 (dated by TCRdb to about 2020). The library was obtained by the immunoSEQ multiplex PCR assay. What TCRdb holds here is the immuneACCESS table cut down to in-frame rearrangements. Part of the clones is not present; checked against another copy, under half of the missing clones reflect an unresolved V gene, and the others are unexplained. Present in this sample are about 210,000 clones, more than 65% of which were seen just once. The top ten clones comprise around 2.4% of the sample. The sample comprised peripheral blood. These receptors were taken from a man between 35 and 55 years old who had recovered from COVID-19.

The chain is built from TRBV5-1 and TRBJ2-2; 9 bases map to TRBD1. This CDR3 has 15 amino acids. Trimming removed 5 bases from V and 5 bases from J; junction bases left unmatched: 7. CDR1 SGHRS and CDR2 YFSETQ come from the germline V gene. The CDR3 is CASSRPGQGTGELFF. For the CDR3, the DNA is TGCGCCAGCAGTCGACCGGGACAGGGAACCGGGGAGCTGTTTTTT.

CDR3 DNA sequence: TGTGCCAGCAGTGATACAGGGTTTCAGCCCCAGCATTTT. This translates into CASSDTGFQPQHF. The rearrangement joins TRBV2 to TRBJ1-5; D may be TRBD1 (6 bases). Trimming took off 3 bases at V and 6 bases at J, with 9 bases between the two ends. This CDR3 is built from 13 residues. The germline CDR1 and CDR2 sequences are SNHLY and FYNNEI.

The chain couples TRBV2 to TRBJ1-1, with 8 bases that match TRBD1. Unmatched junction bases numbered 7, after V lost 10 bases and J lost 0 bases. The CDR3 sequence is 14 residues long. In germline, CDR1 is SNHLY, CDR2 FYNNEI. The CDR3 region is CAMTTGGLNTEAFF. The DNA of the CDR3 is TGTGCCATGACCACAGGGGGTCTGAACACTGAAGCTTTCTTT.

The genes are TRBV4-3 and TRBJ1-5; TRBD1 matches 8 bases. CDR3 length: 16 residues. V lost 0 bases and J lost 5; bases outside the gene matches: 6. In germline, CDR1 is LGHNA, CDR2 YSLEER. CDR3 amino acids: CASSQDRAGGDQPQHF. The CDR3 DNA reads TGCGCCAGCAGCCAAGATCGGGCAGGGGGCGATCAGCCCCAGCATTTT.

The gene calls are TRBV5-1 and TRBJ2-2; TRBD1 aligns across 9 bases. Germline CDR1 reads SGHRS; CDR2 reads YFSETQ. This CDR3 comprises 15 residues. V gave up 2 bases and J gave up 6 bases; unmatched junction bases: 5. As DNA, the CDR3 is TGCGCCAGCAGCTTCACGGGACAGGGACCCGGGGAGCTGTTTTTT. Its protein product is CASSFTGQGPGELFF. Variable domain in full (rest from reference TRBV5-1 and TRBJ2-2): KAGVTQTPRYLIKTRGQQVTLSCSPISGHRSVSWYQQTPGQGLQFLFEYFSETQRNKGNFPGRFSGRQFSNSRSEMNVSTLELGDSALYLCASSFTGQGPGELFFGEGSRLTVL.

The chain employs TRBV11-2 and TRBJ1-3, with D tentatively TRBD1 (5 bases). Trimming took off 2 bases at V and 3 bases at J, with 14 bases between the two ends. Germline values: CDR1 SGHAT, CDR2 FQNNGV. The CDR3 runs 16 residues. This CDR3 is CASSLLGQGSGNTIYF. For the CDR3, the DNA is TGTGCCAGCAGCTTATTAGGCCAGGGCAGTGGAAACACCATATATTTT.

This clone appeared once. The rearrangement joins TRBV9 to TRBJ2-2; 7 bases fit TRBD1. The CDR3 length is 15 residues. Unmatched junction bases numbered 7, after V lost 4 bases and J lost 4 bases. Germline assignment: CDR1 SGDLS and CDR2 YYNGEE. CDR3 nucleotide sequence: TGTGCCAGCAGCCCCTGGACAGGACCCACCGGGGAGCTGTTTTTT. Its translation is CASSPWTGPTGELFF.

This clone was counted once. A read error may be the cause here, since a much bigger clone is one base away. The chain links TRBV12-3 or TRBV12-4 to TRBJ2-7, with D possibly TRBD1 on 5 matching bases. V lost 3 bases, J lost 0 bases, and 6 bases lay in between. The CDR3 consists of 13 residues. CDR3 region: CASSFDSSYEQYF. CDR3 DNA: TGTGCCAGCAGTTTTGACAGCTCCTACGAGCAGTACTTC.

J is TRBJ1-6 and V is TRBV6-5, with TRBD1 matching 10 bases. The CDR3 is 15 residues long. V was clipped by 6 bases and J by 10 bases; unmatched bases: 9. Germline loops: CDR1 MNHEY, CDR2 SVGAGI. CDR3 loop: CASRWGQGLASPLHF. CDR3 nucleotides: TGTGCCAGCAGATGGGGACAGGGGTTGGCGTCACCCCTCCACTTT.

The rearrangement joins TRBV24-1 to TRBJ2-1, with 8 bases fitting TRBD2. The CDR3 extends over 15 amino acids. CDR1 and CDR2 from the germline V gene are KGHDR and SFDVKD. V shed 2 bases and J 5 bases; nucleotides not matched to a gene: 4. CDR3 sequence: CATSDSGGPNNEQFF. The CDR3 bases are TGTGCCACCAGTGATTCGGGGGGGCCTAACAATGAGCAGTTCTTC.

This clone was observed once. The V call is TRBV10-1, the J call TRBJ2-7; the D gene is possibly TRBD1 (6 bases). CDR1 is WNHNN and CDR2 is SYGVQD in the germline V gene (reference sequence). The CDR3 sequence is 14 residues long. Trimming pared 5 bases from V and 2 bases from J, leaving 13 bases between. CDR3 loop: CASSSQDRTYEQYF. The CDR3 DNA is TGCGCCAGCAGTTCTCAAGACAGGACCTACGAGCAGTACTTC.

Comments on this clone: The sample contains more than one DNA sequence encoding this CDR3. The CDR3 spells CASSSRLAGGYEQYF. The CDR3 bases are TGTGCCAGCAGTTCACGACTAGCGGGGGGCTACGAGCAGTACTTC. This sequence joins TRBV6-5 and TRBJ2-7; TRBD2 aligns across 13 bases. CDR3 length equals 15 residues. V lost 4 bases to trimming and J lost 3 bases; unmatched junction nucleotides: 3. Germline V gene lookup returns CDR1 MNHEY and CDR2 SVGAGI.

A few counts support this clone. J is TRBJ2-7 and V is TRBV9; TRBD1 is a possible D gene (6 bases). Germline CDR1 reads SGDLS; CDR2 reads YYNGEE. Trimming cost V 5 bases and J 3 bases, with 12 bases left between them. This CDR3 has 13 amino acids. The DNA of the CDR3 is TGTGCCAGCAGTGTGGACAGCATCTACGAGCAGTACTTC. Translating gives CASSVDSIYEQYF. The variable domain in full, completed from reference TRBV9 and TRBJ2-7, reads DSGVTQTPKHLITATGQRVTLRCSPRSGDLSVYWYQQSLDQGLQFLIQYYNGEERAKGNILERFSAQQFPDLHSELNLSSLELGDSALYFCASSVDSIYEQYFGPGTRLTVT.

This sequence joins TRBV29-1 and TRBJ2-1; 7 positions match TRBD1. Unmatched junction bases numbered 14, after V lost 3 bases and J lost 3 bases. Germline V gene lookup returns CDR1 SQVTM and CDR2 ANQGSEA. CDR3 length: 17 amino acids. The CDR3 loop is CSVDGPQGDLLYNEQFF. The CDR3 region has the DNA TGCAGCGTTGACGGCCCCCAGGGGGACCTTCTCTACAATGAGCAGTTCTTC.

This rearrangement joins TRBV19 to TRBJ1-1; 7 bases are a match to TRBD1. The CDR3 is 13 residues long. Germline-derived CDR1 and CDR2 are LNHDA and SQIVND (reference sequence). The V segment lost 10 bases and the J segment 0 bases; nucleotides outside the gene matches: 5. The CDR3 DNA follows: TGTGCCACTAGGGACAGAATGAACACTGAAGCTTTCTTT. It encodes CATRDRMNTEAFF.

V is TRBV19 and J is TRBJ1-2; tentatively, D is TRBD1 (6 bases). The germline gives CDR1 LNHDA, CDR2 SQIVND (reference sequence). V dropped 10 bases and J dropped 5 bases, with 23 bases sitting between them. This CDR3 spans 15 amino acids. This CDR3 is CATVGDPRGFYGYTF. CDR3 bases: TGTGCCACCGTCGGTGACCCTAGGGGGTTTTATGGCTACACCTTC.

V and J are TRBV21-1 and TRBJ1-2; the table's TRBD1 call for D was not verified on the DNA. TRBV21-1 is a pseudogene locus. The CDR3 loop spans 14 amino acids. CDR3 sequence (DNA): TGTGCCAGCAGCAGACCCCGGGACAGTTATGGCTACACCTTC. The encoded protein is CASSRPRDSYGYTF.

The gene calls are TRBV24-1 and TRBJ2-5, with TRBD1 matching over 7 bases. CDR1 and CDR2 (germline): KGHDR, SFDVKD. This CDR3 has 15 residues. V was clipped by 3 bases and J by 5 bases; unmatched bases: 8. CDR3 sequence: CATSDAGTTGETQYF. The CDR3 DNA sequence: TGTGCCACCAGTGATGCAGGGACGACAGGGGAGACCCAGTACTTC.

V and J are TRBV25-1 and TRBJ2-5; D might be TRBD2 (6 bases). CDR3 length equals 12 residues. The V end lost 6 bases, the J end lost 1 base, and 6 bases lay between the germline ends. Germline V gene lookup returns CDR1 MGHDK and CDR2 SYGVNS. The DNA of the CDR3 is TGTGCCAGCAGGGGGGGCCAAGAGACCCAGTACTTC. Encoded protein: CASRGGQETQYF.

The V call is TRBV5-1, the J call TRBJ2-1; D possibly corresponds to TRBD2 (5 bases). Trimming removed 6 bases at V and 0 bases at J, with 19 bases between. Per the germline V gene, CDR1 is SGHRS and CDR2 is YFSETQ. The CDR3 runs 17 residues. The CDR3 is CASTGVGSGGSYNEQFF. The CDR3, as DNA: TGCGCCAGCACTGGGGTAGGGTCCGGAGGCTCCTACAATGAGCAGTTCTTC.

The chain uses TRBV18 and TRBJ2-7; 12 positions agree with TRBD2. The CDR3 length is 14 residues. Germline V CDR1 and CDR2: KGHSH, LQKENI. Trimming at V came to 5 bases and at J to 2 bases, leaving 1 base not matched to a gene. The CDR3 reads CASSRTSGTYEQYF. For the CDR3, the DNA is TGTGCCAGCTCAAGGACTAGCGGGACCTACGAGCAGTACTTC.

The chain employs TRBV19 and TRBJ1-2; TRBD1 is a possible D gene (6 bases). The CDR3 length is 12 residues. Per germline, CDR1 LNHDA and CDR2 SQIVND (reference sequence). Trimming cost V 6 bases and J 4 bases, with 9 bases left between them. For the CDR3, the DNA is TGTGCCAGTAGGCAACAGGGCTATGGCTACACCTTC. Protein: CASRQQGYGYTF.

V gene TRBV7-9 combines with J gene TRBJ2-1; 8 nucleotides match TRBD2. Looked up from germline, CDR1 is SEHNR and CDR2 is FQNEAQ (reference sequence). The CDR3 covers 15 residues. V lost 2 bases to trimming and J lost 6 bases; unmatched junction nucleotides: 6. In nucleotides, the CDR3 is TGTGCCAGCAGCTTACTTCGGGAGGGTATCAATGAGCAGTTCTTC. This translates into CASSLLREGINEQFF.

The chain combines TRBV19 with TRBJ2-1; 7 nucleotides line up with TRBD1. The CDR3 loop spans 15 amino acids. Losses at the gene ends were 4 bases for V and 5 bases for J; bases not matched to a gene: 8. Looked up from germline, CDR1 is LNHDA and CDR2 is SQIVND (reference sequence). The CDR3 bases are TGTGCCAGTAGTACGGACAGGAGATTCAACAATGAGCAGTTCTTC. Translation gives CASSTDRRFNNEQFF.

The chain has TRBV10-1 and TRBJ2-3; D may be TRBD2 (5 bases). CDR1 WNHNN and CDR2 SYGVQD come from the germline V gene (reference sequence). V shed 2 bases and J shed 0 bases, with 9 bases lying between them. The CDR3 extends over 15 amino acids. In DNA, the CDR3 is TGCGCCAGCAGTGAGGGTAGCGTAAGCACAGATACGCAGTATTTT. Amino acid sequence: CASSEGSVSTDTQYF.

This chain links TRBV3-1 (or the pseudogene TRBV3-2) with TRBJ2-3; D gene unclear. The V gene lost 3 bases and the J gene lost 0 bases, with 4 bases spanning the gap. Germline CDR1 LGHDT, CDR2 YNNKEL (reference sequence). The CDR3 runs to 13 residues. CDR3 sequence (DNA): TGTGCCAGCAGCCATCGTAGCACAGATACGCAGTATTTT. It translates to CASSHRSTDTQYF.

The chain couples TRBV11-3 to TRBJ2-3; a possible D gene is TRBD1 (5 bases). Deletions cut 0 bases from V and 3 bases from J, with 10 bases between. Germline V gene data show CDR1 as SGHNT and CDR2 as YENEEA. This CDR3 is built from 15 residues. DNA of the CDR3: TGTGCCAGCAGCTTAGAAGGAGCAGGGACAGATACGCAGTATTTT. Translating gives CASSLEGAGTDTQYF.

The J gene is TRBJ1-5, the V gene TRBV27, with D tentatively TRBD1 (6 bases). Looked up from germline, CDR1 is MNHEY and CDR2 is SMNVEV (reference sequence). This CDR3 region has 16 residues. V was cut by 5 bases and J by 3 bases, with 17 bases left in between. The CDR3 loop reads CASSPSIGQINQPQHF. DNA of the CDR3: TGTGCCAGCAGTCCCTCGATCGGACAGATCAATCAGCCCCAGCATTTT.